This T cell receptor beta chain is from a study of monozygotic twins with inflammatory bowel disease. Every TCR library used approximately 3.5 ug of total RNA. cDNA synthesis was performed in eight separate reactions for each sample. TCRdb reprocessed the 5' RACE reads; each CDR3 protein has one entry and no DNA is given. The ten top clones account for 2.4%, within a sample of 400,000 or so distinct CDR3 sequences. This CDR3 is 15 amino acids long. Germline loops: CDR1 LGHDT, CDR2 YNNKEL (reference sequence). Blood was drawn once per donor, and each sample measured approximately 2.5 ml. After skipping T cell sorting, the authors isolated total RNA from whole blood.

The J gene is TRBJ2-1, the V gene TRBV3-1; TCRdb's D call of TRBD1 is untestable without DNA. This TCR was recovered from a human donor with ulcerative colitis or Crohn's disease, or a healthy co-twin of an affected twin (not recorded which). The sequenced sample was blood. CDR3 in amino acids: CASSWGQGADNEQFF.